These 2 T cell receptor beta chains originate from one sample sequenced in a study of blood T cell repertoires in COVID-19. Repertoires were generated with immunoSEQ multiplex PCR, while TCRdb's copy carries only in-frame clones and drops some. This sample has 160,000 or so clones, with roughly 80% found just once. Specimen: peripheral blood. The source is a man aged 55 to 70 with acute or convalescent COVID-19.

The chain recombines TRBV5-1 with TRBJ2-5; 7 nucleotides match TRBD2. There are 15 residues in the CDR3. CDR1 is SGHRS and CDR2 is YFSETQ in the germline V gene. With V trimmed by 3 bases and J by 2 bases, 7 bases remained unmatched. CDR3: CASSWTSLGQETQYF. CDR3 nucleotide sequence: TGCGCCAGCAGCTGGACTAGTCTGGGACAAGAGACCCAGTACTTC.

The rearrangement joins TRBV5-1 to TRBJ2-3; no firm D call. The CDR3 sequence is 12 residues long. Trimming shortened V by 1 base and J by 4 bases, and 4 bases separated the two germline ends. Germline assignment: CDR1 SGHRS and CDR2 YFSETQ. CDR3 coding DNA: TGCGCCAGCAGCTTGCCCGCAGATACGCAGTATTTT. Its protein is CASSLPADTQYF.